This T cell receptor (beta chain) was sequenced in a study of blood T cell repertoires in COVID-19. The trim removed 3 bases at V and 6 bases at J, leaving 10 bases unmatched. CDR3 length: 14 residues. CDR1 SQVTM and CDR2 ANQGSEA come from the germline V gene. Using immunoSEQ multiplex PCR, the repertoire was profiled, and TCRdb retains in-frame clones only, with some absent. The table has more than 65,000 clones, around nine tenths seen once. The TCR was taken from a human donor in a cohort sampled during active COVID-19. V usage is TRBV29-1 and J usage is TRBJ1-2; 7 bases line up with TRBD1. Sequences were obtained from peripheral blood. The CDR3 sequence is CSVEVTGPLDGYTF. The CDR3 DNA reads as TGCAGCGTTGAGGTGACAGGGCCTTTGGATGGCTACACCTTC.